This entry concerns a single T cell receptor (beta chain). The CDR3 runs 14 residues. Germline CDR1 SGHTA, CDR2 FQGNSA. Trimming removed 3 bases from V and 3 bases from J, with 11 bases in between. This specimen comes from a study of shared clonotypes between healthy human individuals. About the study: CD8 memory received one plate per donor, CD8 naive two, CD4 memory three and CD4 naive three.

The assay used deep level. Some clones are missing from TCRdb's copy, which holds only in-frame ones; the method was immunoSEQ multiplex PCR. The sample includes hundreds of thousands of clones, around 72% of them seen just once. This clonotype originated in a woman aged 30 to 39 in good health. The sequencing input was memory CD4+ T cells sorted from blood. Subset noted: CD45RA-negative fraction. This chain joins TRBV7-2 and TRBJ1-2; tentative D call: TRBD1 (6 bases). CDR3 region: CASSFQGGDYGYTF. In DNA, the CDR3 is TGTGCCAGCAGCTTTCAAGGGGGGGACTATGGCTACACCTTC. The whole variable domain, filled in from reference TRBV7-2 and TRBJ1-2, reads GAGVSQSPSNKVTEKGKDVELRCDPISGHTALYWYRQSLGQGLEFLIYFQGNSAPDKSGLPSDRFSAERTGGSVSTLTIQRTQQEDSAVYLCASSFQGGDYGYTFGSGTRLTVV.